This TCR beta chain came from a study of blood T cells in healthy people across ages. The CDR3 covers 17 residues. Germline V gene sequence: CDR1 ENHRY, CDR2 SYGVKD. The J segment lost 3 bases and the V segment lost 3 bases, leaving 6 bases of the junction unmatched. Next came a second PCR, run for about 7 to 12 cycles, which used a sample-barcoded 5' primer along with a J-beta primer mix. Unique molecular identifiers of 12 random nucleotides labeled each cDNA. One entry per CDR3 protein, called by TCRdb with MiXCR from the 5' RACE reads. This table has around 1,500,000 distinct CDR3 sequences, 42% appearing once. The authors extracted at least 5 micrograms of total RNA per sample.

The receptor was derived from a young woman in good health. Sequences were obtained from blood. The gene calls are TRBV10-3 and TRBJ1-3, with 12 nucleotides matching TRBD1. CDR3 nucleotides: TGTGCCATCAGTGACCCCGGGACAGGGGGCCGTGGAAACACCATATATTTT. Translated, it gives CAISDPGTGGRGNTIYF.